What follows are 23 T cell receptor beta chains derived from one specimen sequenced in a study of Ad26.COV2.S vaccination and SARS-CoV-2 variants (dated by TCRdb to about 2021). Library prep was done by the immunoSEQ multiplex PCR assay. Not all clones reach the TCRdb copy of this immuneACCESS table, which keeps in-frame sequences only. Checked studies attribute under half of the gap to unresolved V genes and leave the rest unexplained. Within this sample are about 470,000 clones, with roughly 88% of them counted one time only. The biggest ten clones account for approximately 4.3% of the sample. Per the publication, the treatment or condition label means: roughly 20 received Ad26.COV2.S at low or high dose, single or two shots; five or six received placebo; per-sample allocation not given. For vaccine and placebo recipients, repertoires were sequenced using samples collected on day 63 after the first injection.

Sample: peripheral blood, taken in a trial of Ad26.COV2.S vaccine versus placebo. These receptors were obtained from a person between 18 and 59 years old who received the Ad26.COV2.S COVID-19 vaccine or a placebo.

About this clone: One junction end disagrees with the germline gene, perhaps due to a read error. V is TRBV5-1 and J is TRBJ2-7, with D hard to call. Germline assignment: CDR1 SGHRS and CDR2 YFSETQ. The CDR3 has 12 residues. CDR3 sequence: CASSLVSYEQYF. The CDR3 nucleotides read TGCGCCAGCAGTTTGGTTTCCTACGAGCAGTACTTC. Full variable domain (remainder filled in from reference TRBV5-1 and TRBJ2-7): KAGVTQTPRYLIKTRGQQVTLSCSPISGHRSVSWYQQTPGQGLQFLFEYFSETQRNKGNFPGRFSGRQFSNSRSEMNVSTLELGDSALYLCASSLVSYEQYFGPGTRLTVT.

The CDR3 protein is CASSVDAGGLRNEQYF. DNA for the CDR3: TGTGCCAGCAGCGTAGACGCGGGAGGGCTTAGGAACGAGCAGTACTTC. V and J are TRBV9 and TRBJ2-7; 9 positions agree with TRBD2. The germline CDR1 and CDR2 sequences are SGDLS and YYNGEE. This CDR3 has 16 residues. J was trimmed by 5 bases and V by 0 bases; bases with no gene match: 9.

J is TRBJ2-1 and V is TRBV28, with TRBD2 as a possible D gene (5 bases). The V and J ends lost 6 bases and 10 bases respectively, with 13 bases between them. CDR1 and CDR2 from the germline V gene are MDHEN and SYDVKM. This CDR3 spans 12 amino acids. In DNA, the CDR3 is TGTGCCAGCAGACTTTCAAGGGAGGAGCAGTTCTTC. Amino acid sequence: CASRLSREEQFF.

This clone was found a few times. The genes are TRBV28 and TRBJ1-6; D remains ambiguous. The CDR3 loop spans 13 amino acids. V was cut by 5 bases and J by 7 bases, with 9 bases left in between. Germline V gene data show CDR1 as MDHEN and CDR2 as SYDVKM. CDR3 DNA sequence: TGTGCCAGCAGTCCCACGGGGAATTCACCCCTCCACTTT. It specifies CASSPTGNSPLHF.

The DNA for the CDR3 is TGTGCCAGCGGGGCCGGGACAGGGAACGAAAAACTGTTTTTT. Residues: CASGAGTGNEKLFF. This chain uses TRBV7-9 with TRBJ1-4; 9 nucleotides agree with TRBD1. CDR1 is SEHNR, CDR2 FQNEAQ, per germline (reference sequence). J gave up 8 bases and V 8 bases, and 9 bases lay outside the gene matches. CDR3 length equals 14 residues.

The rearrangement joins TRBV28 to TRBJ1-4, with D perhaps TRBD1 (6 bases). Germline V gene data show CDR1 as MDHEN and CDR2 as SYDVKM. CDR3 length equals 17 residues. V lost 3 bases and J 7 bases, leaving 21 bases between the germline ends. The CDR3, as DNA: TGTGCCAGCAGTTTCCCATTCGGACGGGCAGGGGTTGAAAAACTGTTTTTT. Protein: CASSFPFGRAGVEKLFF.

V and J are TRBV4-2 and TRBJ1-1, with TRBD1 as a possible D gene (5 bases). Germline V CDR1 and CDR2: LGHNA, YNFKEQ. Deletions cut 0 bases from V and 5 bases from J, with 7 bases between. The CDR3 consists of 13 residues. CDR3: CASSQDWGTEAFF. CDR3 sequence (DNA): TGTGCCAGCAGCCAAGATTGGGGGACTGAAGCTTTCTTT.

The chain links TRBV27 to TRBJ2-2, with D possibly matching TRBD2 (6 bases). This CDR3 is 15 amino acids long. In germline, CDR1 is MNHEY, CDR2 SMNVEV (reference sequence). Trimming left V 1 base short and J 1 base short, with 7 bases between. CDR3 in amino acids: CASSLLRENTGELFF. CDR3 sequence (DNA): TGTGCCAGCAGTTTATTGCGGGAGAACACCGGGGAGCTGTTTTTT.

This chain links TRBV20-1 with TRBJ2-1; 8 bases are shared with TRBD2. Germline trimming cut 3 bases from V and 7 bases from J; bases unmatched to any gene: 14. The CDR3 covers 16 residues. Germline V lookup: CDR1 DFQATT, CDR2 SNEGSKA (reference sequence). Here the CDR3 DNA reads TGCAGTGCTAGTTTTCCCCCGGCGGGAGGATCGAATGAGCAGTTCTTC. Its translation is CSASFPPAGGSNEQFF.

V gene TRBV7-2 combines with J gene TRBJ1-2; a weak D match, TRBD1 (5 bases). CDR3 length: 13 residues. Germline V lookup: CDR1 SGHTA, CDR2 FQGNSA. Trimming removed 6 bases at V and 8 bases at J, with 16 bases between. The CDR3 is CASSPGTAVGYTF. CDR3 nucleotide sequence: TGTGCCAGCAGTCCAGGGACGGCGGTGGGCTACACCTTC.

The gene calls are TRBV21-1 and TRBJ1-2; TRBD1, the D gene given by the table, was not confirmed from the DNA. TRBV21-1 counts as a pseudogene. CDR3 length equals 15 residues. CDR3 bases: TGTGCCAGCAGCAAAAAGGAAAGACAGAACTATGGCTACACCTTC. Its protein is CASSKKERQNYGYTF.

V gene TRBV13 combines with J gene TRBJ2-1, with 7 bases matching TRBD2. Germline V CDR1 and CDR2: PRHDT, FYEKMQ (reference sequence). V dropped 3 bases and J dropped 7; count of bases not matched to a gene: 6. This CDR3 comprises 14 residues. This CDR3 reads CASSFGGRGNEQFF. In DNA, the CDR3 is TGTGCCAGCAGCTTCGGGGGGAGGGGAAATGAGCAGTTCTTC. Supplemented by reference TRBV13 and TRBJ2-1, the full variable domain reads AAGVIQSPRHLIKEKRETATLKCYPIPRHDTVYWYQQGPGQDPQFLISFYEKMQSDKGSIPDRFSAQQFSDYHSELNMSSLELGDSALYFCASSFGGRGNEQFFGPGTRLTVL.

This clone appeared a few times. The chain carries TRBV3-1 (or the pseudogene TRBV3-2) and TRBJ1-2; D is unclear. Germline loops: CDR1 LGHDT, CDR2 YNNKEL (reference sequence). V was cut by 2 bases and J by 2 bases, with 6 bases left in between. This CDR3 region has 13 residues. The CDR3 DNA follows: TGTGCCAGCAGCCAAACAAGGAACTATGGCTACACCTTC. As protein: CASSQTRNYGYTF.

This clone was seen only a few times. This chain links TRBV5-1 with TRBJ2-7, with TRBD1 identical over 8 bases. Trimming removed 1 base from V and 6 bases from J; junction bases left unmatched: 6. Germline V CDR1 and CDR2: SGHRS, YFSETQ. CDR3 size: 14 residues. This CDR3 is CASSLSGGFSEQYF. The CDR3 DNA is TGCGCCAGCAGCTTGTCAGGGGGCTTTTCCGAGCAGTACTTC.

The chain recombines TRBV3-1 (or the pseudogene TRBV3-2) with TRBJ2-7; unclear D gene. With 3 bases removed from V and 4 bases from J, the gap between germline ends came to 10 bases. The CDR3 has 13 amino acids. Germline V gene lookup returns CDR1 LGHDT and CDR2 YNNKEL (reference sequence). The CDR3 sequence: CASSQFPTYEQYF. The CDR3, as DNA: TGTGCCAGCAGCCAGTTCCCCACTTACGAGCAGTACTTC.

The CDR3 here is CASLTGNTEAFF. Written as DNA, the CDR3 is TGTGCCAGTCTAACAGGGAACACTGAAGCTTTCTTT. The chain uses TRBV19 and TRBJ1-1, with D possibly TRBD1 on 5 matching bases. Trimming removed 8 bases from V and 1 base from J, with 8 bases in between. Germline CDR1 and CDR2: LNHDA and SQIVND (reference sequence). CDR3 length: 12 amino acids.

The rearrangement joins TRBV29-1 to TRBJ1-2; TRBD1 is a possible D gene (6 bases). Germline loops: CDR1 SQVTM, CDR2 ANQGSEA. Trimming cost V 5 bases and J 8 bases, with 15 bases left between them. The CDR3 spans 12 residues. The CDR3 bases are TGCAGCGTTTTCACAGGGAGTCGCGGCTACACCTTC. Amino acids: CSVFTGSRGYTF.

CDR3 in amino acids: CASSSDSPDTQYF. The CDR3 DNA reads as TGTGCCAGCAGCTCAGACAGCCCAGATACGCAGTATTTT. The rearrangement joins TRBV11-3 to TRBJ2-3; the D gene is possibly TRBD1 (5 bases). From germline, CDR1 is SGHNT and CDR2 YENEEA. This CDR3 spans 13 amino acids. V lost 4 bases to trimming and J lost 4 bases, with 9 bases between them.

The table lists this clone with a count of one. The chain joins TRBV15 to TRBJ2-7, with D perhaps TRBD1 (5 bases). Germline V gives CDR1 LNHNV, CDR2 YYDKDF (reference sequence). Trimming cost V 1 base and J 3 bases, with 10 bases left between them. This CDR3 comprises 14 residues. DNA of the CDR3: TGTGCCACCAGCAGAGGGTGGCAGGGCTACGAGCAGTACTTC. It yields the protein CATSRGWQGYEQYF.

V gene TRBV21-1 combines with J gene TRBJ1-3. TRBV21-1 is a pseudogene locus. The CDR3 totals 16 residues. The CDR3 loop is CASSKPSRSSGNTIYF. In DNA, the CDR3 is TGTGCCAGCAGCAAACCATCACGTAGCTCTGGAAACACCATATATTTT.

The sample holds one count of this clone. V is TRBV19 and J is TRBJ2-1; the match to TRBD1 covers 8 bases. Trimming at V came to 5 bases and at J to 10 bases, leaving 16 bases not matched to a gene. CDR1 and CDR2 (germline): LNHDA, SQIVND (reference sequence). The CDR3 covers 16 residues. The CDR3 nucleotides read TGTGCCAGTAGTTCCCACCTAGGACAGGGCATTTCCGAGCAGTTCTTC. Residues: CASSSHLGQGISEQFF.

The V and J genes are TRBV25-1 and TRBJ2-3, with TRBD2 matching 7 bases. The germline V gene has CDR1 MGHDK and CDR2 SYGVNS. The CDR3 covers 15 residues. Trimming took 1 base from V and 5 from J; bases not matched to a gene: 6. The CDR3 DNA is TGTGCCAGCAGTGAATTCCCAGGGAGGGGAGATACGCAGTATTTT. Its protein product is CASSEFPGRGDTQYF.

V and J are TRBV7-2 and TRBJ1-5, with no clear D. Per germline, CDR1 SGHTA and CDR2 FQGNSA. The CDR3 covers 11 residues. Trimming stripped 11 bases from V and 1 base from J, with 6 bases between. The CDR3 sequence is CARGSNQPQHF. The CDR3 nucleotides read TGTGCCCGCGGGAGCAATCAGCCCCAGCATTTT.